This entry lists 14 T cell receptor beta chains sequenced from one sample in a study of blood T cell repertoires in COVID-19. Only in-frame clones appear in the TCRdb table, and some are missing; sequencing was by immunoSEQ multiplex PCR. In the table there are 250,000 to 300,000 clones, around 78% of which are singletons. Sequenced material: peripheral blood. Every receptor here comes from a man in his sixties who had recovered from COVID-19.

This chain connects TRBV5-7 to TRBJ1-5; a weak D match, TRBD1 (6 bases). TRBV5-7 is annotated as an ORF whose role is uncertain. Trimming cost V 0 bases and J 2 bases, with 15 bases left between them. The CDR3 length is 17 residues. CDR3 in DNA: TGTGCCAGCAGCTTGGCCCGGGACACCTTTTGCAATCAGCCCCAGCATTTT. Translated: CASSLARDTFCNQPQHF.

This rearrangement joins TRBV7-3 to TRBJ2-1; TRBD2 matches at 8 bases. The CDR3 length is 18 residues. Germline trimming cut 1 base from V and 1 base from J; bases unmatched to any gene: 9. Germline loops: CDR1 SGHTA, CDR2 FQGTGA. The CDR3 bases are TGTGCCAGCAGCTTAAACCCTACGCGGGGGGTATCCTACAATGAGCAGTTCTTC. The encoded protein is CASSLNPTRGVSYNEQFF.

V and J are TRBV7-2 and TRBJ1-5; TRBD1 might be the D (5 bases). This CDR3 spans 16 amino acids. Germline CDR1 reads SGHTA; CDR2 reads FQGNSA. Trimming stripped 1 base from V and 3 bases from J, with 13 bases between. The CDR3 reads CASSLGSNRINQPQHF. The CDR3 region has the DNA TGTGCCAGCAGCTTAGGTAGCAACAGGATCAATCAGCCCCAGCATTTT. Full variable domain (missing parts from reference TRBV7-2 and TRBJ1-5): GAGVSQSPSNKVTEKGKDVELRCDPISGHTALYWYRQSLGQGLEFLIYFQGNSAPDKSGLPSDRFSAERTGGSVSTLTIQRTQQEDSAVYLCASSLGSNRINQPQHFGDGTRLSIL.

The CDR3 DNA reads as TGCGCCAGCAGTGCGACTAGCGGGACAAGGTCAGGCACCGGGGAGCTGTTTTTT. Its translation: CASSATSGTRSGTGELFF. This chain connects TRBV10-2 to TRBJ2-2; 11 nucleotides align to TRBD2. CDR3 length: 18 amino acids. Germline lookup yields CDR1 WSHSY and CDR2 SAAADI. The trim removed 4 bases at V and 4 bases at J, leaving 11 bases unmatched.

The V and J genes are TRBV9 and TRBJ1-1; D is undetermined. The V and J ends lost 0 bases and 8 bases respectively, with 11 bases between them. The CDR3 has 13 residues. The V gene's germline CDR1 is SGDLS and CDR2 YYNGEE. The CDR3 is CASSVATGWEAFF. The CDR3 DNA reads as TGTGCCAGCAGCGTAGCTACCGGGTGGGAAGCTTTCTTT.

V gene TRBV11-2 combines with J gene TRBJ2-7; D unclear. This CDR3 is 14 amino acids long. Trimming removed 2 bases from V and 3 bases from J, with 11 bases in between. Per the germline V gene, CDR1 is SGHAT and CDR2 is FQNNGV. CDR3 residues: CASSLRRTYYEQYF. DNA of the CDR3: TGTGCCAGCAGCTTACGCCGCACATACTACGAGCAGTACTTC.

The rearrangement uses TRBV7-2 and TRBJ2-5, with TRBD2 matching 9 bases. This CDR3 contains 15 residues. The ends lost 3 bases at V and 5 bases at J; junction bases unmatched: 7. Germline V gene sequence: CDR1 SGHTA, CDR2 FQGNSA. In nucleotides, the CDR3 is TGTGCCAGCAGCTTCCCTAGCGGGACCGGGGAGACCCAGTACTTC. Protein: CASSFPSGTGETQYF.

This clone has only a few counts. This chain connects TRBV7-9 to TRBJ2-1; TRBD2 matches 11 bases. Per the germline V gene, CDR1 is SEHNR and CDR2 is FQNEAQ (reference sequence). The J segment lost 5 bases and the V segment lost 6 bases, leaving 6 bases of the junction unmatched. This CDR3 is built from 15 residues. The CDR3 DNA sequence: TGTGCCAGCAGTTTCCCTAGCGGGGGGCACAATGAGCAGTTCTTC. Protein product: CASSFPSGGHNEQFF.

The chain carries TRBV29-1 and TRBJ2-3; TRBD2 might be the D (6 bases). CDR3 length: 13 amino acids. The ends were cut back, 3 bases at V and 5 bases at J, with 12 bases in the middle. The germline V gene encodes CDR1 SQVTM and CDR2 ANQGSEA. The CDR3, as DNA: TGCAGCGTTGAGCGGGGCCTGGGAGATACGCAGTATTTT. Translation: CSVERGLGDTQYF.

The genes are TRBV29-1 and TRBJ1-1; D is perhaps TRBD1 (5 bases). Looked up from germline, CDR1 is SQVTM and CDR2 is ANQGSEA. This CDR3 comprises 13 residues. Trimming removed 3 bases at V and 4 bases at J, with 12 bases between. DNA of the CDR3: TGCAGCGTTGACATCAGGGATGCCACTGAAGCTTTCTTT. Its protein is CSVDIRDATEAFF. Full variable domain (rest looked up from reference TRBV29-1 and TRBJ1-1): SAVISQKPSRDICQRGTSLTIQCQVDSQVTMMFWYRQQPGQSLTLIATANQGSEATYESGFVIDKFPISRPNLTFSTLTVSNMSPEDSSIYLCSVDIRDATEAFFGQGTRLTVV.

This clone was found once. Here the CDR3 DNA reads TGTGCCAGCAGCTTAGATACGGGGTGGGGTTCAGATACGCAGTATTTT. Translated: CASSLDTGWGSDTQYF. The chain employs TRBV11-2 and TRBJ2-3; D perhaps matches TRBD2 (5 bases). Germline V CDR1 and CDR2: SGHAT, FQNNGV. This CDR3 has 16 residues. The V and J ends lost 0 bases and 4 bases respectively, with 14 bases between them. Filled out from reference TRBV11-2 and TRBJ2-3, the complete variable domain reads EAGVAQSPRYKIIEKRQSVAFWCNPISGHATLYWYQQILGQGPKLLIQFQNNGVVDDSQLPKDRFSAERLKGVDSTLKIQPAKLEDSAVYLCASSLDTGWGSDTQYFGPGTRLTVL.

This chain links TRBV15 with TRBJ1-5; TRBD1 matches at 7 bases. Germline CDR1 LNHNV, CDR2 YYDKDF (reference sequence). With 3 bases clipped from V and 0 bases from J, the junction kept 2 bases outside the gene matches. The CDR3 contains 15 residues. CDR3 sequence reads: CATSSGTVSNQPQHF. In DNA form, the CDR3 reads TGTGCCACCAGCAGCGGGACAGTTAGCAATCAGCCCCAGCATTTT. The complete variable domain, with remaining parts taken from reference TRBV15 and TRBJ1-5, reads DAMVIQNPRYQVTQFGKPVTLSCSQTLNHNVMYWYQQKSSQAPKLLFHYYDKDFNNEADTPDNFQSRRPNTSFCFLDIRSPGLGDTAMYLCATSSGTVSNQPQHFGDGTRLSIL.

V usage is TRBV14 and J usage is TRBJ1-1; D is perhaps TRBD1 (6 bases). The V end was cut by 6 bases, the J end by 3 bases, with 11 bases between. Germline loops: CDR1 SGHDN, CDR2 FVKESK. The CDR3 length is 13 residues. The CDR3 DNA is TGTGCCAGCAGTTCCCAGGGGTACACTGAAGCTTTCTTT. Encoded protein: CASSSQGYTEAFF. Combining the CDR3 with reference TRBV14 and TRBJ1-1 gives the whole variable domain EAGVTQFPSHSVIEKGQTVTLRCDPISGHDNLYWYRRVMGKEIKFLLHFVKESKQDESGMPNNRFLAERTGGTYSTLKVQPAELEDSGVYFCASSSQGYTEAFFGQGTRLTVV.

The V and J genes are TRBV5-6 and TRBJ2-1; the match to TRBD1 covers 9 bases. This CDR3 comprises 15 residues. V dropped 0 bases and J dropped 8; count of bases not matched to a gene: 6. Germline CDR1 reads SGHDT; CDR2 reads YYEEEE. CDR3 sequence reads: CASSLGGQGLDEQFF. In DNA form, the CDR3 reads TGTGCCAGCAGCTTGGGGGGACAGGGTTTGGATGAGCAGTTCTTC.